This TCR beta chain was sequenced during a study of beta chain features in type 1 diabetes. Notes on the study in general: TCRB CDR3 length was moderately but significantly reduced in all four CD4+ subsets of Type 1 diabetes patients. Patients' naive, central memory and Treg TCRB repertoires seemed closer to one another than those of healthy donors.

This clone was detected a few times. Its antigen is not known. Other DNA sequences in the same sample also yield this CDR3. Reverse transcription of all isolated RNA meant that expressed TCRB transcripts were sequenced. Data came from immunoSEQ multiplex PCR; TCRdb stores just in-frame clones and leaves some out. The table has 250,000 to 300,000 clones, 14% seen once; the top ten hold 0.017%. The CDR3 covers 16 residues. The J segment lost 3 bases and the V segment lost 0 bases, leaving 5 bases of the junction unmatched. Germline assignment: CDR1 GTSNPN and CDR2 SVGIG (reference sequence). Source material: naive CD4+ T cells from blood. The chain employs TRBV30 and TRBJ2-1; 10 positions agree with TRBD2. This receptor was obtained from a man aged 25-40 years with type 1 diabetes. CDR3 nucleotides: TGTGCCTGGAGTGTACGGACTAGCGGTCGCTACAATGAGCAGTTCTTC. Residues: CAWSVRTSGRYNEQFF.